These 11 T cell receptor beta chains originate from one sample sequenced in a study of cytomegalovirus exposure and HLA in healthy donors. PCR involved 60 Vbeta and 13 Jbeta primers. The assay was immunoSEQ multiplex PCR, and TCRdb's table has in-frame clones only and misses some. The table lists roughly 240,000 clones, 85% of them singletons, with roughly 0.22% in the top ten. The sequenced material came from PBMCs. These receptors were collected from a girl aged 2 to 10 in good health and CMV-seronegative.

The chain is built from TRBV29-1 and TRBJ2-7, with D possibly matching TRBD1 (5 bases). The CDR3 has 15 residues. Trimming pared 4 bases from V and 4 bases from J, leaving 20 bases between. Germline V lookup: CDR1 SQVTM, CDR2 ANQGSEA. The CDR3 region is CSVARQGERWYEQYF. The CDR3, as DNA: TGCAGCGTTGCTAGGCAGGGCGAACGCTGGTACGAGCAGTACTTC.

V usage is TRBV28 and J usage is TRBJ2-7, with TRBD1 matching 12 bases. The germline V gene has CDR1 MDHEN and CDR2 SYDVKM. V lost 2 bases to trimming and J lost 10 bases; unmatched junction nucleotides: 9. The CDR3 spans 15 residues. CDR3 nucleotides: TGTGCCAGCAGTTTAACGGGACAGGGGGCCCTATACCAGTACTTC. Protein product: CASSLTGQGALYQYF.

The V call is TRBV5-1, the J call TRBJ2-1; 7 nucleotides match TRBD1. This CDR3 has 13 residues. V trimming: 7 bases; J trimming: 3 bases; junction bases outside the gene matches: 4. The germline V gene has CDR1 SGHRS and CDR2 YFSETQ. As DNA, the CDR3 is TGCGCCAGCCGCGGACAGGACTACAATGAGCAGTTCTTC. Residues: CASRGQDYNEQFF.

This CDR3 reads CASSGDRGLGYTF. The CDR3 nucleotides are TGTGCCAGCTCTGGGGACAGGGGGTTGGGCTACACCTTC. The chain links TRBV2 to TRBJ1-2; 11 positions agree with TRBD1. CDR1 and CDR2 (germline): SNHLY, FYNNEI. V was pared by 8 bases and J by 8 bases, with 7 bases of the junction left unmatched. The CDR3 runs 13 residues.

DNA of the CDR3: TGTGCCAGCAGACCCGACAGGAGCAATCAGCCCCAGCATTTT. Encoded protein: CASRPDRSNQPQHF. The V and J genes are TRBV6-5 and TRBJ1-5, with D possibly matching TRBD1 (6 bases). The CDR3 extends over 14 amino acids. Trimming shortened V by 6 bases and J by 1 base, and 10 bases separated the two germline ends. Germline V gene data show CDR1 as MNHEY and CDR2 as SVGAGI.

As DNA, the CDR3 is TGTGCCACCAGCAGAGATCTCAAGGGAGCCTCCTACGAGCAGTACTTC. The encoded protein is CATSRDLKGASYEQYF. The V and J genes are TRBV15 and TRBJ2-7; tentative D call: TRBD2 (5 bases). The ends were cut back, 0 bases at V and 0 bases at J, with 12 bases in the middle. The CDR3 sequence is 16 residues long. The V gene's germline CDR1 is LNHNV and CDR2 YYDKDF (reference sequence).

As regards this clone: The junction differs from germline at one of its ends, possibly a read error. This sequence joins TRBV2 and TRBJ1-1; no reliable D call. CDR1 is SNHLY and CDR2 is FYNNEI in the germline V gene. The CDR3 has 11 amino acids. The chain's CDR3 is CASISQIAHCF. The CDR3 DNA reads TGTGCCAGCATTTCCCAAATCGCGCACTGTTTT.

V and J are TRBV6-1 and TRBJ1-1; D is possibly TRBD1 (5 bases). CDR1 and CDR2 from the germline V gene are MNHNS and SASEGT. With 8 bases removed from V and 3 bases from J, the gap between germline ends came to 13 bases. The CDR3 runs to 13 residues. This chain's CDR3 is CASLPKTDTEAFF. The DNA of the CDR3 is TGTGCCAGCTTACCGAAGACAGACACTGAAGCTTTCTTT.

This clone appeared a few times. The chain has TRBV4-2 and TRBJ2-1, with 7 bases fitting TRBD2. This CDR3 spans 18 amino acids. The J segment lost 4 bases and the V segment lost 4 bases, leaving 16 bases of the junction unmatched. CDR1 and CDR2 (germline): LGHNA, YNFKEQ. CDR3 protein: CASSRSSSGMSEYNEQFF. The CDR3 DNA is TGTGCCAGCAGCCGATCGTCGAGCGGGATGTCGGAGTACAATGAGCAGTTCTTC.

CDR3 in amino acids: CASSQDISVYTDTQYF. The DNA for the CDR3 is TGTGCCAGCAGCCAAGATATCAGCGTCTACACAGATACGCAGTATTTT. This chain links TRBV4-2 with TRBJ2-3; D gene uncertain. The CDR3 sequence is 16 residues long. The germline V and J ends were trimmed by 0 bases and 2 bases, with 12 bases remaining between them. Germline CDR1 reads LGHNA; CDR2 reads YNFKEQ.

The V call is TRBV4-1, the J call TRBJ1-2; D is ambiguous. The CDR3 is 15 amino acids. V shed 0 bases and J shed 4 bases, with 12 bases lying between them. Germline V gene lookup returns CDR1 MGHRA and CDR2 YSYEKL. The CDR3 coding sequence is TGCGCCAGCAGCCAAGAGGCCCAAAACCCCTATGGCTACACCTTC. Protein product: CASSQEAQNPYGYTF.